What follows describes a single TCR beta chain. Its antigen remains unknown. This sample was taken from a study of T-cell memory formation after mild COVID-19. Study observations and caveats: Contracting CD8+ clones were enriched in EMRA, CD4+ mainly in CM and EM. A balance of CD4 and CD8 characterized clones contracting day 15 to 85, whereas later expanders leaned CD4+.

With constant-segment primers, 5'RACE yielded cDNA libraries of TCR alpha and TCR beta that carried sample barcodes and UMIs. TCRdb recomputed calls from the 5' RACE reads with MiXCR, one row per CDR3 protein. The data contain 550,000 to 600,000 distinct CDR3 sequences, around 16% of them seen just once; the ten biggest clones take up around 8.1%. The germline V gene has CDR1 LGHDT and CDR2 YNNKEL (reference sequence). Trimming stripped 3 bases from V and 8 bases from J, with 14 bases between. The CDR3 has 14 amino acids. The TCR sequence derives from an adult woman who had mild COVID-19 (a few samples of this study predate the infection). Cell type and time point are not known. The specimen was PBMCs or a T cell subset sorted from them (not recorded which). The chain joins TRBV3-1 to TRBJ2-1; D might be TRBD2 (6 bases). DNA of the CDR3: TGTGCCAGCAGCCAGGGACTCCAAAACTATGAGCAGTTCTTC. It translates to CASSQGLQNYEQFF.